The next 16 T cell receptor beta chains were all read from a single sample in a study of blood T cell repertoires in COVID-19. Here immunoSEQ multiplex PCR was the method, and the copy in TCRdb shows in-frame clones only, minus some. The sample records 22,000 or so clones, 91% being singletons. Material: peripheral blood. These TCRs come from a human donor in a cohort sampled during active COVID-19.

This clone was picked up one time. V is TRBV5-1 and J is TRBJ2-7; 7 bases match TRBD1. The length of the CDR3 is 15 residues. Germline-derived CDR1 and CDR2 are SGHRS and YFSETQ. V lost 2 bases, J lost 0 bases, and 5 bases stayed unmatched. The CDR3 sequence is CASSLGTEVSYEQYF. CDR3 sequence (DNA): TGCGCCAGCAGCTTAGGGACAGAGGTCTCCTACGAGCAGTACTTC. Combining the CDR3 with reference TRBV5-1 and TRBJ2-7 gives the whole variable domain KAGVTQTPRYLIKTRGQQVTLSCSPISGHRSVSWYQQTPGQGLQFLFEYFSETQRNKGNFPGRFSGRQFSNSRSEMNVSTLELGDSALYLCASSLGTEVSYEQYFGPGTRLTVT.

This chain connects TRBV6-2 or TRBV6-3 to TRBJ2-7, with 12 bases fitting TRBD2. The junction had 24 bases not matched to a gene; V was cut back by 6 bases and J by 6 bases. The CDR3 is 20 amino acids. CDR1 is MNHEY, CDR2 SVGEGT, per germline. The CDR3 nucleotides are TGTGCCAGCAGCTCAACGTGGACTAGCGGGATTTCTAGCTGGTCGGGCGAGCAGTACGTC. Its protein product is CASSSTWTSGISSWSGEQYV.

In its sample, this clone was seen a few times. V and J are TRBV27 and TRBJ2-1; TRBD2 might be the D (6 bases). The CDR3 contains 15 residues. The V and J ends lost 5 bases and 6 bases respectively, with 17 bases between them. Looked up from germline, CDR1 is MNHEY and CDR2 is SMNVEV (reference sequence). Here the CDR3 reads CASSPTRLVGNEQFF. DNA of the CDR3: TGTGCCAGCAGTCCGACTAGGTTAGTGGGCAATGAGCAGTTCTTC.

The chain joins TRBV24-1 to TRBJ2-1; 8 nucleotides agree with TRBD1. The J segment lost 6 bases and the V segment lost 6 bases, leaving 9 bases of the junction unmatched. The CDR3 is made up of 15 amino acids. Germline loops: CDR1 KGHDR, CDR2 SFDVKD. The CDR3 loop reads CATSILTGAGNEQFF. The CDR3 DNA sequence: TGTGCCACCAGTATTTTGACAGGGGCTGGCAATGAGCAGTTCTTC.

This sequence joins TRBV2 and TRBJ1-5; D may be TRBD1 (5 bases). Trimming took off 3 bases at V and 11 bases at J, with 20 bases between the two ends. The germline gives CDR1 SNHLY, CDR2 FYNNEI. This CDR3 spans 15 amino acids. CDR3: CASSEAAGPYRTQHF. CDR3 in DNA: TGTGCCAGCAGTGAGGCTGCGGGGCCCTACAGGACCCAGCATTTT.

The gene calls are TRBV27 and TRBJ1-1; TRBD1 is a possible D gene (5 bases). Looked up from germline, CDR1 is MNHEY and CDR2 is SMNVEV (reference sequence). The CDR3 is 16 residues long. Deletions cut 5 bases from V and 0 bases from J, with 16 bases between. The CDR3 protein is CASSPSDRSMNTEAFF. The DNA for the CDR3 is TGTGCCAGCAGTCCATCCGACAGAAGCATGAACACTGAAGCTTTCTTT.

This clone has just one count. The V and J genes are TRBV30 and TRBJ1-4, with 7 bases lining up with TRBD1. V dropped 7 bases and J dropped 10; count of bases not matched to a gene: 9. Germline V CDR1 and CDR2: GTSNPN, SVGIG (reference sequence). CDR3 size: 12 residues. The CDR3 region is CASRQGPSKLFF. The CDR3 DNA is TGTGCCTCAAGACAGGGTCCGTCAAAACTGTTTTTT.

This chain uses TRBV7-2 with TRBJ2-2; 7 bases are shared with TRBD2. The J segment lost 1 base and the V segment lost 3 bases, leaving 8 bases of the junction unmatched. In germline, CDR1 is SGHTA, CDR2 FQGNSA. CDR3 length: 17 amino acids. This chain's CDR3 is CASSFGGSRVNTGELFF. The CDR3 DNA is TGTGCCAGCAGCTTCGGCGGGAGTCGGGTGAACACCGGGGAGCTGTTTTTT. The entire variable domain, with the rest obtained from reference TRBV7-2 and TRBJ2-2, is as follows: GAGVSQSPSNKVTEKGKDVELRCDPISGHTALYWYRQSLGQGLEFLIYFQGNSAPDKSGLPSDRFSAERTGGSVSTLTIQRTQQEDSAVYLCASSFGGSRVNTGELFFGEGSRLTVL.

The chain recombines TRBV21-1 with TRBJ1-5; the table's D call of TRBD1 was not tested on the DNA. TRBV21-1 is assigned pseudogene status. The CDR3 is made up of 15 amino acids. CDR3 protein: CASSKQQQINQPQHF. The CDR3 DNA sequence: TGTGCCAGCAGCAAACAACAACAAATAAACCAGCCCCAGCATTTT.

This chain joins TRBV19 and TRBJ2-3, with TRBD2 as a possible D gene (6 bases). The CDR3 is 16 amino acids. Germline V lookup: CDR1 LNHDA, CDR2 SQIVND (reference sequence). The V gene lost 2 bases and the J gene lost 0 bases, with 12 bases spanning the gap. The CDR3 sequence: CASSILGGASTDTQYF. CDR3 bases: TGTGCCAGTAGTATACTAGGAGGGGCTAGCACAGATACGCAGTATTTT. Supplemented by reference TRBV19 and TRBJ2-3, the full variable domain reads DGGITQSPKYLFRKEGQNVTLSCEQNLNHDAMYWYRQDPGQGLRLIYYSQIVNDFQKGDIAEGYSVSREKKESFPLTVTSAQKNPTAFYLCASSILGGASTDTQYFGPGTRLTVL.

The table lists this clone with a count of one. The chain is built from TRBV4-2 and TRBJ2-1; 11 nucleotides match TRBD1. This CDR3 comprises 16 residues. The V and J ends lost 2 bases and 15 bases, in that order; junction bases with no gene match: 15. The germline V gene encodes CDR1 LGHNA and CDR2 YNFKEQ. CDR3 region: CASSQLEGQGENLGFF. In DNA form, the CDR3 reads TGTGCCAGCAGCCAATTGGAGGGACAGGGGGAGAATCTGGGGTTCTTC.

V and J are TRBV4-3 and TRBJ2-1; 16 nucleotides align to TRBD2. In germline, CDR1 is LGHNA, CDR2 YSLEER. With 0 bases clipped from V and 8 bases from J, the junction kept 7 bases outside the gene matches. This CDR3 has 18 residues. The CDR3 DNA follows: TGCGCCAGCAGCCAAGAGGGGACTAGCGGGAGGGCCTTACATGAGCAGTTCTTC. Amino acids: CASSQEGTSGRALHEQFF.

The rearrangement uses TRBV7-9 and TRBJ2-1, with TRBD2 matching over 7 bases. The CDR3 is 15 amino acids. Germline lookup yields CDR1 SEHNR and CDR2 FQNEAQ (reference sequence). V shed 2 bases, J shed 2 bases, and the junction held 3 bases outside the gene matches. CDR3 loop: CASSLKREAYNEQFF. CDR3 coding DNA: TGTGCCAGCAGCTTAAAGCGGGAAGCCTACAATGAGCAGTTCTTC.

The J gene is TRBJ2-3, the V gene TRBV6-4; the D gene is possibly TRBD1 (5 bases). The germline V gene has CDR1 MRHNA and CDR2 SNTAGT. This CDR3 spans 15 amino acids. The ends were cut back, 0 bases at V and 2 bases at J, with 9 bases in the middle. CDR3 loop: CASSDSGRATDTQYF. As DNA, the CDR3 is TGTGCCAGCAGTGACTCAGGCAGGGCCACAGATACGCAGTATTTT.

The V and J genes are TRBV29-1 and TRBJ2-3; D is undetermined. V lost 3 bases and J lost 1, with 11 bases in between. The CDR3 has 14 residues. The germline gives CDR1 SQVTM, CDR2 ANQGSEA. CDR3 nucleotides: TGCAGCGTTGACTCCCCTCAGGGCACAGATACGCAGTATTTT. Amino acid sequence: CSVDSPQGTDTQYF.

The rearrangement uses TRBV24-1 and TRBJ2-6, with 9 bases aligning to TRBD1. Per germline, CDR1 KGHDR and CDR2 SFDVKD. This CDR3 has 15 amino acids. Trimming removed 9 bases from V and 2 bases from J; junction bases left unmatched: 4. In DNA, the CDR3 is TGTGCCACCGGAGGGGACAGGGCTGGGGCCAACGTCCTGACTTTC. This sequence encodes CATGGDRAGANVLTF.